A selection of T cell receptor beta chains follows, all from one sample in a study of vaccination and CD4 T cells after COVID-19. TCRdb itself ran the PCR reads through MiXCR, one entry per CDR3 protein. The sample shows over 15,000 distinct CDR3 sequences, 30% to 35% of them seen only once. No antigens are known for them. Sequencing was done on a sample of cultured CD4+ T cells from blood. The receptor set was obtained from a human donor with COVID-19. Both conserved end residues are part of each CDR3. The order of the fields is CDR3 protein, J gene, V gene.

cdr3_aa: CASSEGIGGEKLFF
j_call: TRBJ1-4
v_call: TRBV6-1

cdr3_aa: CASSLTSGVQETQYF
j_call: TRBJ2-5
v_call: TRBV28

cdr3_aa: CASSRQGVNEQYF
j_call: TRBJ2-7
v_call: TRBV6-1

cdr3_aa: CAISASTNTEAFF
j_call: TRBJ1-1
v_call: TRBV10-3

cdr3_aa: CATRDRGETQYF
j_call: TRBJ2-5
v_call: TRBV2

cdr3_aa: CASSARQGSSPLHF
j_call: TRBJ1-6
v_call: TRBV7-2

cdr3_aa: CASSLVGASNQPQHF
j_call: TRBJ1-5
v_call: TRBV5-6

cdr3_aa: CSASNRMNTEAFF
j_call: TRBJ1-1
v_call: TRBV20-1

cdr3_aa: CASSFRGPGTDTQYF
j_call: TRBJ2-3
v_call: TRBV12-3/TRBV12-4

cdr3_aa: CAIARGENYGYTF
j_call: TRBJ1-2
v_call: TRBV10-3

cdr3_aa: CASSSLGLADTDTQYF
j_call: TRBJ2-3
v_call: TRBV27

cdr3_aa: CSAISSIYGYTF
j_call: TRBJ1-2
v_call: TRBV29-1

cdr3_aa: CASGVPTWNYGYTF
j_call: TRBJ1-2
v_call: TRBV28

cdr3_aa: CASSSGQGNYQPQHF
j_call: TRBJ1-5
v_call: TRBV11-2

cdr3_aa: CASSLDRASEQYF
j_call: TRBJ2-7
v_call: TRBV4-3

cdr3_aa: CASSEDTGLSPLHF
j_call: TRBJ1-6
v_call: TRBV5-3

cdr3_aa: CAWSVRGGETQYF
j_call: TRBJ2-5
v_call: TRBV30

cdr3_aa: CASSRGWGGDQPQHF
j_call: TRBJ1-5
v_call: TRBV19

cdr3_aa: CASSFPEAFF
j_call: TRBJ1-1
v_call: TRBV11-2

cdr3_aa: CASSRDRGREQYF
j_call: TRBJ2-7
v_call: TRBV7-2

cdr3_aa: CATSRDRGVVADTQYF
j_call: TRBJ2-3
v_call: TRBV15

cdr3_aa: CASSSDSGNSPLHF
j_call: TRBJ1-6
v_call: TRBV7-6

cdr3_aa: CSARDPRGSETQYF
j_call: TRBJ2-5
v_call: TRBV20-1

cdr3_aa: CSARLGGSNYGYTF
j_call: TRBJ1-2
v_call: TRBV20-1

cdr3_aa: CATSDPRGARNEQFF
j_call: TRBJ2-1
v_call: TRBV24-1

cdr3_aa: CASSLVARGPQETQYF
j_call: TRBJ2-5
v_call: TRBV7-6

cdr3_aa: CASSTLWSPTEAFF
j_call: TRBJ1-1
v_call: TRBV19

cdr3_aa: CASTEAASGGLDEQYF
j_call: TRBJ2-7
v_call: TRBV7-8

cdr3_aa: CASSEEGGGYGYTF
j_call: TRBJ1-2
v_call: TRBV25-1

cdr3_aa: CASNFGRQGGEGYTF
j_call: TRBJ1-2
v_call: TRBV12-3/TRBV12-4

cdr3_aa: CAWSDLGLLSAQYF
j_call: TRBJ2-5
v_call: TRBV30

cdr3_aa: CASSFVGAYEQYF
j_call: TRBJ2-7
v_call: TRBV28

cdr3_aa: CASTLRWGNTEAFF
j_call: TRBJ1-1
v_call: TRBV2

cdr3_aa: CAISESLAGGGNEQFF
j_call: TRBJ2-1
v_call: TRBV10-3

cdr3_aa: CASRNRALVTYEQYF
j_call: TRBJ2-7
v_call: TRBV6-1

cdr3_aa: CASSSRGAGANTGELFF
j_call: TRBJ2-2
v_call: TRBV7-8

cdr3_aa: CSARADTGSRKPQHF
j_call: TRBJ1-5
v_call: TRBV20-1

cdr3_aa: CASGLVDNTEAFF
j_call: TRBJ1-1
v_call: TRBV12-5

cdr3_aa: CASSARLDRSNNEQFF
j_call: TRBJ2-1
v_call: TRBV7-3

cdr3_aa: CASSRRGVSSGNTIYF
j_call: TRBJ1-3
v_call: TRBV11-2

cdr3_aa: CASSVTVTYNEEQFF
j_call: TRBJ2-1
v_call: TRBV19

cdr3_aa: CSGKGEVNTEAFF
j_call: TRBJ1-1
v_call: TRBV20-1

cdr3_aa: CASSLLGARGGYTF
j_call: TRBJ1-2
v_call: TRBV7-9

cdr3_aa: CASSYSGGRVEQFF
j_call: TRBJ2-1
v_call: TRBV6-2/TRBV6-3